Listed below are T cell receptor beta chains from one sample, sequenced in a study of shared clonotypes between healthy human individuals. Assay: immunoSEQ multiplex PCR; the TCRdb copy retains only in-frame clones and omits some. Of about 800,000 clones detected, 90% to 97% appear once; the ten largest clones hold less than 0.25%. Material: naive CD8+ T cells sorted from blood. The receptors stem from a man in his thirties or forties in good health. Each CDR3 is given with its conserved first and last residue. The D gene is left open where the match is weak. Size values are once, few and many counts, or a class for expanded clones, and some rows have none.

>TRBV5-1|TRBJ2-1|15|NA|TRBD2
TGCGCCAGCAGCCTTAGCGGGGAATCCTACAATGAGCAGTTCTTC
CASSLSGESYNEQFF
>TRBV14|TRBJ2-7|14|NA|TRBD1
TGTGCCAGCAGTCCGGGACAGGGATGGTACGAGCAGTACTTC
CASSPGQGWYEQYF
>TRBV13|TRBJ2-3|15|NA|NA
TGTGCCAGCAGCTTAGCGGACGGCGGCACAGATACGCAGTATTTT
CASSLADGGTDTQYF
>TRBV25-1|TRBJ1-1|13|NA|NA
TGTGCCAGCAGTCTGGGATTCCCCTCTGAAGCTTTCTTT
CASSLGFPSEAFF
>TRBV11-2|TRBJ2-3|17|NA|NA
TGTGCCAGCAGTTCTACGATGACGCCTCCTGTCACAGATACGCAGTATTTT
CASSSTMTPPVTDTQYF
>TRBV14|TRBJ1-1|14|NA|NA
TGTGCCAGCAGCCAAACAGGGTTGAACACTGAAGCTTTCTTT
CASSQTGLNTEAFF
>TRBV20-1|TRBJ2-4|10|once|NA
TGCAGTGCCCCGGCTAGTCCCCCGTACTTC
CSAPASPPYF
>TRBV6-5|TRBJ2-1|16|NA|NA
TGTGCCAGCAGTTACTCGAGTAGGCTTGTCTACAATGAGCAGTTCTTC
CASSYSSRLVYNEQFF
>TRBV29-1|TRBJ2-1|19|NA|NA
TGCAGCGTTGAGCCCCTGACCCCTTGGGGGAAAGAGGGATACAATGAGCAGTTCTTC
CSVEPLTPWGKEGYNEQFF
>TRBV6-5|TRBJ1-2|16|NA|NA
TGTGCCAGCAGTTACTCGATCGGGGAGAGAGGCTATGGCTACACCTTC
CASSYSIGERGYGYTF
>TRBV29-1|TRBJ2-1|17|NA|TRBD2
TGCAGCGTCCGAGGGACTAGCGGGACCAGCTCCTACAATGAGCAGTTCTTC
CSVRGTSGTSSYNEQFF
>TRBV7-6|TRBJ2-3|12|NA|NA
TGTGCCAGCAGCAACTCTTTAGATACGCAGTATTTT
CASSNSLDTQYF
>TRBV30|TRBJ1-1|13|NA|NA
TGTGCCTGGAGTTCTGGGGCTAGGTCTGAAGCTTTCTTT
CAWSSGARSEAFF
>TRBV7-9|TRBJ2-5|16|NA|TRBD2
TGTGCCAGCAGCCTAGGACTAGCGGGAGGTGCGGAGACCCAGTACTTC
CASSLGLAGGAETQYF
>TRBV7-8|TRBJ1-5|16|NA|TRBD1
TGTGCCAGCAGCTTGAGTTCAGGGGGTTCGGGTCAGCCCCAGCATTTT
CASSLSSGGSGQPQHF
>TRBV7-2|TRBJ2-7|17|NA|TRBD1
TGTGCCAGCAGCTTCCCTCGTACCGGGACAGGGGCCTACGAGCAGTACTTC
CASSFPRTGTGAYEQYF
>TRBV6-5|TRBJ2-1|14|once|TRBD1
TGTGCCAGCAGTTCAGGGGGCAATTACAATGAGCAGTTCTTC
CASSSGGNYNEQFF
>TRBV7-6|TRBJ1-2|15|NA|NA
TGTGCCAGCAGCTTAGAGCAGGCGCCAAACTATGGCTACACCTTC
CASSLEQAPNYGYTF
>TRBV7-6|TRBJ2-7|16|NA|TRBD1
TGTGCCAGCAGCTTAGGGACAGGCCAAAGAGCCTACGAGCAGTACTTC
CASSLGTGQRAYEQYF
>TRBV9|TRBJ1-5|16|NA|TRBD1
TGTGCCAGCAGCGAGGGGACAGGGGTAAGCAATCAGCCCCAGCATTTT
CASSEGTGVSNQPQHF